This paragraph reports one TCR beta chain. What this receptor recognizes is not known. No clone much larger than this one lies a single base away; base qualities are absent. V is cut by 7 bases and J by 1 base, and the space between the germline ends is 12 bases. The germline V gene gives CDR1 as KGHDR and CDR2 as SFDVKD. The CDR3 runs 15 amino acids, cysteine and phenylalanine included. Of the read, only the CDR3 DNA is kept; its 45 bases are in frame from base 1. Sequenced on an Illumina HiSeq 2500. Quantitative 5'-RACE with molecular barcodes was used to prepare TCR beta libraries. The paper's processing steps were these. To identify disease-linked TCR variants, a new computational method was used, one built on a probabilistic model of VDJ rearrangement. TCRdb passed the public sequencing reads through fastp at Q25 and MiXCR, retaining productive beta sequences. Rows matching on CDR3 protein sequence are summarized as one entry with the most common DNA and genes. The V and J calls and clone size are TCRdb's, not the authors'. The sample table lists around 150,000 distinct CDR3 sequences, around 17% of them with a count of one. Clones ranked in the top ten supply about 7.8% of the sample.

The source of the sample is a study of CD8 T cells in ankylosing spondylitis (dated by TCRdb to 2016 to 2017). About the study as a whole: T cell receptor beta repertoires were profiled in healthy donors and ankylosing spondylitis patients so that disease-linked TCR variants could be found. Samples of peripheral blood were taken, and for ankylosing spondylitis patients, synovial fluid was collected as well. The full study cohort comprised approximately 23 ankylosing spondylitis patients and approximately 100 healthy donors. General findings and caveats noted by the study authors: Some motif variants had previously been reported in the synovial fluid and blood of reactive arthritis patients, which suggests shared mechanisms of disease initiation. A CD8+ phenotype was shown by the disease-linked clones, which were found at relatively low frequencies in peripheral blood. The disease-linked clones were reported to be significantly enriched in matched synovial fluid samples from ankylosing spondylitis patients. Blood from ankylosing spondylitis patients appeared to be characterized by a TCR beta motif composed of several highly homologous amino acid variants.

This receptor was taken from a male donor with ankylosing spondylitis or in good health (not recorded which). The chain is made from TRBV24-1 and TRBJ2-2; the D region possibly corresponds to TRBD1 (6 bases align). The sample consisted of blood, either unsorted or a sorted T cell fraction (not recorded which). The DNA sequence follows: TGTGCCACCAGCCCAGAGGGACAGAACACCGGGGAGCTGTTTTTT. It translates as CATSPEGQNTGELFF.